This T cell receptor beta chain came from a study of shared clonotypes between healthy human individuals. Each PCR replicate from the sorted subsets contained about 200 ng DNA, which is tens of thousands of T cell genomes. Sequencing was performed with immunoSEQ multiplex PCR; in TCRdb, only in-frame clones are kept and a portion is missing. The sample has about 2.1 million clones, around 93% seen once. V was clipped by 7 bases and J by 10 bases, with 16 bases between them. This CDR3 region has 12 residues. Germline loops: CDR1 WSHSY, CDR2 SAAADI. Notes on the study in general: Compared with clonotypes that all four donors shared, non-shared clonotypes had lower generation probabilities. Memory subsets had estimated richness that was generally smaller than that of naive subsets.

Naive CD8 cells, CD45RO-negative and positively selected for CCR7, excluded terminally differentiated effector memory CD45RA+ cells. HIV-negative, healthy adults without recent acute infections or vaccinations were the donors. This clone was recorded once. Its specificity is not known. The chain links TRBV10-2 to TRBJ1-2; D is ambiguous. Specimen: naive CD8+ T cells from PBMCs. This TCR derives from a man aged 18 to 29 in good health. Some clones in this sample may be carry-over from other donors' samples. The DNA for the CDR3 is TGCGCCAGCACTGGTGGACCGGGATACTACACCTTC. Residues: CASTGGPGYYTF.